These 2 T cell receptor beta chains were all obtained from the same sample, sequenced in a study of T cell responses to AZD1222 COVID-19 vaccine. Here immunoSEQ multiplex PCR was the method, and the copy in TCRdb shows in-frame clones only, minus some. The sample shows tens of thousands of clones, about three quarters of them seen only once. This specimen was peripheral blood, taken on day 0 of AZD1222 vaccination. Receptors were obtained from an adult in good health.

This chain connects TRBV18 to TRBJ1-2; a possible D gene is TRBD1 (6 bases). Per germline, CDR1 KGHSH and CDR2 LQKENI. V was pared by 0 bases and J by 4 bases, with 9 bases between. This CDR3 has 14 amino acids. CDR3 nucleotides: TGTGCCAGCTCACCACCGGGACAATTCTATGGCTACACCTTC. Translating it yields CASSPPGQFYGYTF. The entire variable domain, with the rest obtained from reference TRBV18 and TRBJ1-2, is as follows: NAGVMQNPRHLVRRRGQEARLRCSPMKGHSHVYWYRQLPEEGLKFMVYLQKENIIDESGMPKERFSAEFPKEGPSILRIQQVVRGDSAAYFCASSPPGQFYGYTFGSGTRLTVV.

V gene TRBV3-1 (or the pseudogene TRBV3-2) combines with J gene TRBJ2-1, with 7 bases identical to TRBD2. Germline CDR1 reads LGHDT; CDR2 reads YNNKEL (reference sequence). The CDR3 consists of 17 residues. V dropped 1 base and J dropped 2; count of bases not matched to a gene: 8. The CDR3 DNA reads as TGTGCCAGCAGCCAAGGGGCGAGCGGGGTTCCCTACAATGAGCAGTTCTTC. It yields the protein CASSQGASGVPYNEQFF.